These 5 T cell receptor beta chains were all obtained from the same sample, sequenced in a study of CD8+ T cells in alopecia areata. The treatment was: oral pan-JAK inhibitor, 5-10 mg twice daily. Extraction of RNA preceded its reverse transcription into cDNA, which served as the sequencing template. Sequencing used immunoSEQ multiplex PCR; TCRdb keeps in-frame clones, though not all of them. The table lists 150,000 to 200,000 clones, roughly 60% of them singletons. The sample consisted of CD4+ T cells sorted from blood, taken at week 24, from a patient treated with tofacitinib. The receptors were sampled from a human donor with alopecia areata.

This clone was seen at least ten times. The chain recombines TRBV7-2 with TRBJ2-7; 9 bases line up with TRBD1. Germline V gives CDR1 SGHTA, CDR2 FQGNSA. Trimming removed 5 bases from V and 4 bases from J; junction bases left unmatched: 9. The length of the CDR3 is 15 residues. The CDR3 here is CASSPLGQGPYEQYF. The DNA for the CDR3 is TGTGCCAGCAGCCCGCTGGGACAGGGTCCTTACGAGCAGTACTTC.

There are a few counts of this clone. The chain links TRBV28 to TRBJ2-1; 11 bases fit TRBD2. The germline CDR1 and CDR2 sequences are MDHEN and SYDVKM. V lost 9 bases and J lost 4; bases outside the gene matches: 5. The length of the CDR3 is 14 residues. In nucleotides, the CDR3 is TGTGCCAGTTATTCTAGCGGGGGGTACAATGAGCAGTTCTTC. Protein: CASYSSGGYNEQFF.

This clone was seen a handful of times. The V gene is TRBV5-1, the J gene TRBJ2-7; 8 nucleotides line up with TRBD2. The CDR3 is 15 amino acids. From germline, CDR1 is SGHRS and CDR2 YFSETQ. V lost 4 bases and J lost 2; bases outside the gene matches: 8. The CDR3 DNA is TGCGCCAGCAGCAACGGGGGGGCCGATACCTACGAGCAGTACTTC. Protein: CASSNGGADTYEQYF.

V is TRBV2 and J is TRBJ1-2; D is undetermined. Per germline, CDR1 SNHLY and CDR2 FYNNEI. CDR3 size: 13 residues. V gave up 3 bases and J gave up 1 base, with 6 bases separating them. CDR3 sequence: CASSDQINYGYTF. The CDR3 DNA is TGTGCCAGCAGTGACCAGATTAACTATGGCTACACCTTC.

The chain carries TRBV30 and TRBJ1-2; a possible D gene is TRBD1 (5 bases). Between the trimmed V and J ends, which lost 0 bases and 6 bases, there was a span of 11 bases. The CDR3 runs to 13 residues. The germline CDR1 and CDR2 sequences are GTSNPN and SVGIG (reference sequence). In nucleotides, the CDR3 is TGTGCCTGGAGTGTAGGGACCCCTAATGGCTACACCTTC. This gives the protein CAWSVGTPNGYTF.